Listed below are T cell receptor beta chains from one sample, sequenced in a study of cytomegalovirus exposure and HLA in healthy donors. Repertoires were generated with immunoSEQ multiplex PCR, while TCRdb's copy carries only in-frame clones and drops some. Listed are approximately 110,000 clones; 0.5% to 0.7% falls within the top ten. Sample: PBMCs. Receptor source: a man aged 45 to 65 in good health and CMV-seronegative. Both conserved end residues are part of each CDR3. The D gene is left open where the match is weak.

V,D,J,DNA,CDR3
TRBV18,TRBD1,TRBJ2-1,TGTGCCAGCTCAGAAGGAGTTCCGGGACAGCTTTACAATGAGCAGTTCTTC,CASSEGVPGQLYNEQFF
TRBV18,.,TRBJ1-3,TGTGCCAGCTCACCAGGACAGATCTCTGGAAACACCATATATTTT,CASSPGQISGNTIYF
TRBV27,TRBD1,TRBJ2-1,TGTGCCAGCAGTTTGGACAGGCAAACCTACAATGAGCAGTTCTTC,CASSLDRQTYNEQFF
TRBV5-1,.,TRBJ2-2,TGCGCCAGCAGCTTTGGCGCTGGGCCCGGGGAGCTGTTTTTT,CASSFGAGPGELFF
TRBV6-5,.,TRBJ2-7,TGTGCCAGCAGTTTCCGGGACAAGGGCCTATACGAGCAGTACTTC,CASSFRDKGLYEQYF
TRBV7-9,.,TRBJ2-3,TGTGCCAGCTTATCCCCAAAACACACAGATACGCAGTATTTT,CASLSPKHTDTQYF
TRBV6-6,.,TRBJ2-1,TGTGCCAGCAGAAACGGACTAACAGCGGCTGATGAGCAGTTCTTC,CASRNGLTAADEQFF
TRBV6-5,TRBD1,TRBJ2-7,TGTGCCAGCAGTTATTCCGGGACAGGGACGTACGAGCAGTACTTC,CASSYSGTGTYEQYF
TRBV6-1,.,TRBJ1-4,TGTGCAACCGGTACGATTGGTAATGAAAAACTGTTTTTT,CATGTIGNEKLFF
TRBV5-8,TRBD1,TRBJ1-1,TGTGCCAGCAGCCCCGGACAGGGGGCTATGAACACTGAAGCTTTCTTT,CASSPGQGAMNTEAFF
TRBV9,.,TRBJ1-4,TGTGCCAGCAGCCAAGCCCAGGGCGAAAAACTGTTTTTT,CASSQAQGEKLFF
TRBV6-6,.,TRBJ1-3,TGTGCCAGCAGCCGGGACTTCTCTGGAAACACCATATATTTT,CASSRDFSGNTIYF
TRBV6-4,.,TRBJ2-3,TGTGCCAGCAGTGAGGGGGGGCGTTTCACAGATACGCAGTATTTT,CASSEGGRFTDTQYF
TRBV5-8,TRBD1,TRBJ1-1,TGTGCCAGCAGCAGGGCAGGGGGCACTGAAGCTTTCTTT,CASSRAGGTEAFF
TRBV9,.,TRBJ2-3,TGTGCCAGCAGCGCCCACATTAGCGGATACACAGATACGCAGTATTTT,CASSAHISGYTDTQYF
TRBV6-6,.,TRBJ1-1,TGTGCCAGCAGTAGGGGCGGCACTGAAGCTTTCTTT,CASSRGGTEAFF
TRBV4-3,.,TRBJ2-7,TGCGCCAGCAGCCAAGGTTGGGCTTCGATGGGGCAAACCTACGAGCAGTACTTC,CASSQGWASMGQTYEQYF
TRBV5-6,.,TRBJ1-2,TGTGCCAGCAGCTTGTACCAGAAAGAAGGCTACACCTTC,CASSLYQKEGYTF
TRBV2,.,TRBJ1-5,TGTGCCAGCAGTGAAAGCAGGGTCGCTCAGCCCCAGCATTTT,CASSESRVAQPQHF